This T cell receptor (beta chain) was captured in a study of T cell responses to AZD1222 COVID-19 vaccine. Here immunoSEQ multiplex PCR was the method, and the copy in TCRdb shows in-frame clones only, minus some. The table records tens of thousands of clones, around nine tenths of them present only once. CDR3 length equals 13 residues. CDR1 and CDR2 (germline): WSHSY, SAAADI. Trimming shortened V by 2 bases and J by 6 bases, and 11 bases separated the two germline ends. The source was peripheral blood, collected on day 0 of AZD1222 vaccination. The chain uses TRBV10-2 and TRBJ2-7; the D gene is possibly TRBD1 (5 bases). The clonotype originates from an adult in good health. DNA of the CDR3: TGCGCCAGCAGTGAGGCTGCAGGGATCGAGCAGTACTTC. This encodes CASSEAAGIEQYF.